One and the same sample provided the 8 T cell receptor beta chains below, sequenced in a study of blood T cell repertoires in COVID-19 (dated by TCRdb to about 2020). The library was made by the immunoSEQ multiplex PCR assay. As stored in TCRdb, this immuneACCESS dataset retains in-frame rearrangements with V and J assigned. A fraction of the clones does not appear; measured against another copy, unresolved V genes explain less than half of the discrepancy, and the remainder lacks a known reason. A total of a few hundred thousand clones appear in this sample, 70% to 90% of them only once. In total, the top ten clones hold more than 0.95% of the sample. The sample comprised peripheral blood. These receptors came from a middle-aged woman who had recovered from COVID-19.

This clone came up once. The chain is built from TRBV4-3 and TRBJ1-2; 8 bases are shared with TRBD1. Germline V gene lookup returns CDR1 LGHNA and CDR2 YSLEER. The CDR3 runs 15 residues. V dropped 0 bases and J dropped 7; count of bases not matched to a gene: 7. The CDR3 here is CASSQDAQGGFGYTF. Here the CDR3 DNA reads TGCGCCAGCAGCCAAGACGCACAGGGGGGTTTTGGCTACACCTTC.

The V gene is TRBV29-1, the J gene TRBJ1-2, with TRBD1 matching over 8 bases. CDR3 size: 15 residues. Germline CDR1 and CDR2: SQVTM and ANQGSEA. V trimming: 2 bases; J trimming: 4 bases; junction bases outside the gene matches: 9. The CDR3 nucleotides are TGCAGCGTTGAACCCCCGGACAGGGCCCTCTATGGCTACACCTTC. Translation: CSVEPPDRALYGYTF.

The chain uses TRBV3-1 (or the pseudogene TRBV3-2) and TRBJ2-7; TRBD2 is a possible D gene (5 bases). V shed 0 bases and J shed 12 bases, with 12 bases lying between them. Germline V gives CDR1 LGHDT, CDR2 YNNKEL (reference sequence). The CDR3 length is 12 residues. The DNA for the CDR3 is TGTGCCAGCAGCCAAGATTGGCGGGTTTGGTACTTC. As protein: CASSQDWRVWYF.

This clone was seen only once. The V gene is TRBV18, the J gene TRBJ2-5; 9 positions agree with TRBD2. This CDR3 has 14 residues. Germline CDR1 and CDR2: KGHSH and LQKENI. J lost 4 bases, V lost 3 bases, and 3 bases had no gene match. The CDR3 spells CASSPGLAAETQYF. CDR3 bases: TGTGCCAGCTCACCGGGACTAGCTGCAGAGACCCAGTACTTC. Filled out from reference TRBV18 and TRBJ2-5, the complete variable domain reads NAGVMQNPRHLVRRRGQEARLRCSPMKGHSHVYWYRQLPEEGLKFMVYLQKENIIDESGMPKERFSAEFPKEGPSILRIQQVVRGDSAAYFCASSPGLAAETQYFGPGTRLLVL.

Written as DNA, the CDR3 is TGTGCCAGTAGTAATCGGCTAGCGGGGGCCGGGGAGACCCAGTACTTC. Translation gives CASSNRLAGAGETQYF. The V gene is TRBV19, the J gene TRBJ2-5; 10 bases agree with TRBD2. CDR1 and CDR2 (germline): LNHDA, SQIVND (reference sequence). Unmatched junction bases numbered 10, after V lost 4 bases and J lost 5 bases. The CDR3 spans 16 residues.

For this clone: Other DNA sequences within the sample encode an identical CDR3. The chain recombines TRBV6-1 with TRBJ1-2; tentatively, D is TRBD1 (5 bases). CDR3 length equals 13 residues. Per germline, CDR1 MNHNS and CDR2 SASEGT. V shed 3 bases and J shed 1 base, with 6 bases lying between them. As DNA, the CDR3 is TGTGCCAGCAGTGAGGGGCTTAACTATGGCTACACCTTC. Its protein product is CASSEGLNYGYTF.

The V and J genes are TRBV9 and TRBJ2-3; TRBD2 aligns across 8 bases. V shed 3 bases and J 4 bases; nucleotides not matched to a gene: 10. Per germline, CDR1 SGDLS and CDR2 YYNGEE. The CDR3 is made up of 16 amino acids. The CDR3, as DNA: TGTGCCAGCAGCGCCAGACTAGCGCGGGGGGCAGATACGCAGTATTTT. Protein: CASSARLARGADTQYF.

This clone was seen at least ten times. The V call is TRBV6-6, the J call TRBJ2-6; TRBD1 matches 8 bases. Losses at the gene ends were 7 bases for V and 4 bases for J; bases not matched to a gene: 6. The CDR3 has 15 amino acids. Germline CDR1 and CDR2: MNHNY and SVGAGI (reference sequence). The CDR3 sequence: CASTPTGAGANVLTF. For the CDR3, the DNA is TGTGCCAGCACTCCGACAGGGGCCGGGGCCAACGTCCTGACTTTC.